What follows is one T cell receptor (beta chain) and its context. This clone appeared a few times. Its antigen has not been determined. The record has no base qualities; no much larger clone is one base away. For this chain, trimming is 4 bases at the V end and 6 bases at the J end, and the number of junction bases without a gene match is 3. The CDR3 spans 12 residues, from the cysteine through the phenylalanine. Here the CDR3 DNA is all that survives: 36 bases in frame from base 1. Based on the germline V gene, the CDR1 and CDR2 sequences are SGHDT and YYEEEE. Collaborating institutions collected whole blood in K2EDTA tubes following their own protocols. For TCRbeta analysis, collaborators shipped samples as frozen whole blood, isolated PBMCs, or DNA extracted from either of those sample types. This entry is derived from a study of blood T cell repertoires in COVID-19 (dated by TCRdb to the early 2020s). A note on the overall study: Samples covering the acute and convalescent phases of COVID-19 were provided by collaborators in the United States, Italy and Spain. The samples were drawn from two sources: the first 160 participants of the ongoing ImmuneRACE study, and 1,200 or so subjects contributed by 6 global collaborators. The dataset comprised deeply sampled blood TCRbeta repertoires from subjects exposed to, actively infected with, or recovered from COVID-19. Where available, HLA class I and class II types were obtained from metadata supplied by the sample provider rather than from assay-based typing. Sample metadata almost always included a de-identified subject ID, COVID-19 status, age in years and sex. The prospective study material was composed of cDNA or gDNA derived from T cells, B-cell-depleted T cells, or PBMCs. The repertoires were released in a freely available public database intended as a resource for research on the immune response to SARS-CoV-2. Broad study findings and their caveats: Clinical and demographic metadata were provided uncurated, with the amount varying by source and participant.

TCRbeta CDR3 regions were amplified from genomic DNA by means of the immunoSEQ Assay, a bias-controlled multiplex PCR. On the authors' methods: The number of nucleated cells in each sample was estimated by amplification of reference gene primers within the assay. To quantify the absolute abundance of each unique TCRbeta CDR3 rearrangement, sequence reads were collapsed and filtered. For each sample, productive Simpson clonality was calculated as the square root of Simpson's diversity index across productive rearrangements. What TCRdb holds here is the immuneACCESS table cut down to in-frame rearrangements. Part of the clones is not present; checked against another copy, under half of the missing clones reflect an unresolved V gene, and the others are unexplained. That table furnishes V, J and clone size, whereas the DNA furnished D and trimming. Present in this sample are about 200,000 clones, roughly 80% of which were seen just once. The ten largest account for 10% of the sample.

Material for sequencing was peripheral blood. In this chain, TRBV5-6 is recombined with TRBJ2-7; the central 8 bases match TRBD1. This TCR was recovered from a woman of 80 years or more with acute or convalescent COVID-19. The bases read TGTGCCAGCAGCCGGACAGGGTCCGAGCAGTACTTC. It is translated as CASSRTGSEQYF. The entire variable domain, with the stretches around the CDR3 drawn from the reference TRBV5-6 and TRBJ2-7 proteins, is DAGVTQSPTHLIKTRGQQVTLRCSPKSGHDTVSWYQQALGQGPQFIFQYYEEEERQRGNFPDRFSGHQFPNYSSELNVNALLLGDSALYLCASSRTGSEQYFGPGTRLTVT.